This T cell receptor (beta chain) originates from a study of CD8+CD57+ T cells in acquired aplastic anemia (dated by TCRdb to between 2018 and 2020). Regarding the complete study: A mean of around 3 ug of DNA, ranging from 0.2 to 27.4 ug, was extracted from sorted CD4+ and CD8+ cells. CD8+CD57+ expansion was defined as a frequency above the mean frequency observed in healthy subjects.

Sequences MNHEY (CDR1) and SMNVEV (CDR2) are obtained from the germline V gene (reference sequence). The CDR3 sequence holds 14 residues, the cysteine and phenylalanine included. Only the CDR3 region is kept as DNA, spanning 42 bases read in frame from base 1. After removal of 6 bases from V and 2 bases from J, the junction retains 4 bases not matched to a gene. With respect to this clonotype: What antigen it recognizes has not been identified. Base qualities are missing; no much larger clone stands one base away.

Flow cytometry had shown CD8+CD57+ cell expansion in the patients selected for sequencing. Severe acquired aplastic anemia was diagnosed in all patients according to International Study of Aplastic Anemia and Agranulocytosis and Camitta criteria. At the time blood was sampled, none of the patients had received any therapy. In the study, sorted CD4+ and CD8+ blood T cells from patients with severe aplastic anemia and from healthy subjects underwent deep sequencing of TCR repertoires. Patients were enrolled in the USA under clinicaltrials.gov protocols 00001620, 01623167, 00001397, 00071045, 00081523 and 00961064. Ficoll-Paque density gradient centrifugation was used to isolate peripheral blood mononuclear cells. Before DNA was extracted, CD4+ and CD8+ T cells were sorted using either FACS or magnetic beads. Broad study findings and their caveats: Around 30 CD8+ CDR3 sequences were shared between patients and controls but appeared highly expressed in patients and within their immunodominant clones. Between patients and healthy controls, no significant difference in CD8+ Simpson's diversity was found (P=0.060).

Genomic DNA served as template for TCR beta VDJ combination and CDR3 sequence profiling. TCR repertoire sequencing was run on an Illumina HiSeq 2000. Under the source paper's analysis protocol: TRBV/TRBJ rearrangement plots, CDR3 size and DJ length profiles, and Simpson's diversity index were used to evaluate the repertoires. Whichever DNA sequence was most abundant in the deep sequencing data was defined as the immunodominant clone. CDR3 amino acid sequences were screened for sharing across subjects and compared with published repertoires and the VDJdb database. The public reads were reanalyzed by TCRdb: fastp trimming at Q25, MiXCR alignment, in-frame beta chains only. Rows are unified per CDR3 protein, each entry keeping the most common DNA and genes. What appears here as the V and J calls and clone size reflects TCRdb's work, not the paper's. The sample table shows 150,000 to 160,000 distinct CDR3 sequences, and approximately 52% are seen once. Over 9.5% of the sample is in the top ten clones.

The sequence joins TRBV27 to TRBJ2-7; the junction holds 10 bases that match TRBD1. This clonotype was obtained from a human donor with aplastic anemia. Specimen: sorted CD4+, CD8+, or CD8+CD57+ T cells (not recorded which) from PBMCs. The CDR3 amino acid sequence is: CASRRTGGTYEQYF. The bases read TGTGCCAGCAGGCGGACAGGGGGTACCTACGAGCAGTACTTC.